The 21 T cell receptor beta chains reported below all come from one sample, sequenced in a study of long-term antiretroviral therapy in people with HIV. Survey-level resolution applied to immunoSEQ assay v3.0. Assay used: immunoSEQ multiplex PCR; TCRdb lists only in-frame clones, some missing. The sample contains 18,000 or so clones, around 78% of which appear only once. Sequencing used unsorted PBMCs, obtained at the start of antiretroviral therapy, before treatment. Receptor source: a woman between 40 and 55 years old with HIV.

The CDR3 DNA follows: TGTGCCAGCAGCTCATATCAAGGGTATGGCTACACCTTC. It codes for CASSSYQGYGYTF. The J gene is TRBJ1-2, the V gene TRBV7-9; D not certain. The CDR3 runs to 13 residues. V gave up 4 bases and J gave up 5 bases, with 11 bases separating them. The V gene's germline CDR1 is SEHNR and CDR2 FQNEAQ (reference sequence).

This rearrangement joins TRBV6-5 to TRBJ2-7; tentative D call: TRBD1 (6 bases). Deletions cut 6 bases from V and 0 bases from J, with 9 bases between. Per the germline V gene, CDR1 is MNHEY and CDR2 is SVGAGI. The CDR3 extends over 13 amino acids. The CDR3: CASSPDSSYEQYF. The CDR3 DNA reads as TGTGCCAGCAGCCCGGACAGCTCCTACGAGCAGTACTTC.

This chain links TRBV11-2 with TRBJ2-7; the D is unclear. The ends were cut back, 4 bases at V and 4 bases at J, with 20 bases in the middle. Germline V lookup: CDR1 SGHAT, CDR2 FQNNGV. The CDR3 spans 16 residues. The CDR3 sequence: CASSSPWTTSEYEQYF. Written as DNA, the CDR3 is TGTGCCAGCAGCTCTCCCTGGACGACTTCGGAGTACGAGCAGTACTTC.

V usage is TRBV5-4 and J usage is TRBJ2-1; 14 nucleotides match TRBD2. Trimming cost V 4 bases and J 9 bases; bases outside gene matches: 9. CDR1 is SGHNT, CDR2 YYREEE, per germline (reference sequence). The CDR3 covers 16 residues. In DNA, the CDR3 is TGTGCCAGCAGCGAGACTAGCGGGGGGGTGTGGAGTGAGCAGTTCTTC. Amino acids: CASSETSGGVWSEQFF.

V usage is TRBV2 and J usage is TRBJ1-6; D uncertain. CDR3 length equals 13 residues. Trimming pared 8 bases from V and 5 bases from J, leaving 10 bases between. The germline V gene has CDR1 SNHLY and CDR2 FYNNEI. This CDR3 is CASSYGNNSPLHF. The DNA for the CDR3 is TGTGCCAGCTCCTATGGAAATAATTCACCCCTCCACTTT.

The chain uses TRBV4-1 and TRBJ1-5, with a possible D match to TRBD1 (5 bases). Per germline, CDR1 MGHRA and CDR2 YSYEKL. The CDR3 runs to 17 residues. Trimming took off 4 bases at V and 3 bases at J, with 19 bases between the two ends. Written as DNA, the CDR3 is TGCGCCAGCAGCCCTGGAGCGGGACGGACTAACAATCAGCCCCAGCATTTT. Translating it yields CASSPGAGRTNNQPQHF.

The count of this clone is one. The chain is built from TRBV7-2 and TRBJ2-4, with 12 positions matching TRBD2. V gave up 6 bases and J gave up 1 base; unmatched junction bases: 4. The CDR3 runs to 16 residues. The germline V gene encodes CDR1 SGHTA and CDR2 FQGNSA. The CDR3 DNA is TGTGCCAGCAGTGCACTAGCGGGGGGCGCCAAAAACATTCAGTACTTC. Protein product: CASSALAGGAKNIQYF.

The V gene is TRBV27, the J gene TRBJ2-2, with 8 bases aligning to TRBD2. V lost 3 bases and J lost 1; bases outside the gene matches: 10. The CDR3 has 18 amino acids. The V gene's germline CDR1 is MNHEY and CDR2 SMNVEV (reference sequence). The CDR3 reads CASSLISPAGGNTGELFF. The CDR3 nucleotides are TGTGCCAGCAGTTTGATTTCCCCTGCGGGGGGGAACACCGGGGAGCTGTTTTTT.

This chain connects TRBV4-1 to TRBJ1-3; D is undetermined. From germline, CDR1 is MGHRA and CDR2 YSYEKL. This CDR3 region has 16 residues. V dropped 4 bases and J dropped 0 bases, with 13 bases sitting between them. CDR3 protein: CASSREVSFSGNTIYF. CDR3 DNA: TGCGCCAGCAGCCGAGAGGTGTCTTTCTCTGGAAACACCATATATTTT.

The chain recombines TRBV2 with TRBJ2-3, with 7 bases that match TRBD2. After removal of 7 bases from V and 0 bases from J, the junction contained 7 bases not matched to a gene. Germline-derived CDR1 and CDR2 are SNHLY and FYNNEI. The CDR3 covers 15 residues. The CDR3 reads CASKTGGISTDTQYF. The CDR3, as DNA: TGTGCCAGCAAAACGGGGGGAATAAGCACAGATACGCAGTATTTT.

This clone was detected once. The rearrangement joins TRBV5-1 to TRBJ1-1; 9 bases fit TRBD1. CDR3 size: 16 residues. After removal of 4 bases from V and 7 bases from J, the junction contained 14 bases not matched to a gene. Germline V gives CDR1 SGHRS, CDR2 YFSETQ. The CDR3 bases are TGCGCCAGCAGCCTAGGACAGGGGTGGATTAGGGGTGAAGCTTTCTTT. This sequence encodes CASSLGQGWIRGEAFF.

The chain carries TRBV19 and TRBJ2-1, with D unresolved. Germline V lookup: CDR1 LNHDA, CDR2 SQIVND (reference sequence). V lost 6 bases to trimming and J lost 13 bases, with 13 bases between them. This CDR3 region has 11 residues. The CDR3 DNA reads TGTGCCAGTAGGGGTCGGGCGGCCCAGTTCTTC. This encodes CASRGRAAQFF.

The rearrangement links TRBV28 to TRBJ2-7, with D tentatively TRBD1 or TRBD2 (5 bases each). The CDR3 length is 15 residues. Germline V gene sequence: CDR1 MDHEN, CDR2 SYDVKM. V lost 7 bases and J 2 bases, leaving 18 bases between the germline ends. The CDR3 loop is CASIDLGRRTYEQYF. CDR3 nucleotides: TGTGCCAGCATCGACCTGGGACGGCGGACCTACGAGCAGTACTTC.

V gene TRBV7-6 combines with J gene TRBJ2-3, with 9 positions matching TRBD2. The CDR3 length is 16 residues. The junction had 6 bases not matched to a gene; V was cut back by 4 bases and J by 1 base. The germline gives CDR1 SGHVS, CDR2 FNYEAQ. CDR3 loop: CASSYAGGPGTDTQYF. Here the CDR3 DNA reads TGTGCCAGCAGCTATGCGGGGGGGCCTGGCACAGATACGCAGTATTTT.

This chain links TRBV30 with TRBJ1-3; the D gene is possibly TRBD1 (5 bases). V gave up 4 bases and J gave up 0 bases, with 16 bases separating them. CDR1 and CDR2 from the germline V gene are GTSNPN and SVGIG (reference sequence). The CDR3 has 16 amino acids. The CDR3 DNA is TGTGCCTGGACTCCGGGGGGGAGACGCTCTGGAAACACCATATATTTT. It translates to CAWTPGGRRSGNTIYF.

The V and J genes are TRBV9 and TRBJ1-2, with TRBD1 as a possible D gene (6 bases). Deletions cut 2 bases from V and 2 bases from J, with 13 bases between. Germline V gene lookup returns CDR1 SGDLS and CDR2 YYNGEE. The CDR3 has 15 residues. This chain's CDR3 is CASSVAGDRNYGYTF. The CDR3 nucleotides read TGTGCCAGCAGCGTTGCAGGGGATAGGAACTATGGCTACACCTTC.

In DNA form, the CDR3 reads TGTGCCAGCAACGCGGGGGCGAACTCTGGGGCCAACGTCCTGACTTTC. It yields the protein CASNAGANSGANVLTF. The gene calls are TRBV5-6 and TRBJ2-6; perhaps TRBD2 as D (7 bases). CDR1 and CDR2 (germline): SGHDT, YYEEEE. CDR3 size: 16 residues. Deletions cut 6 bases from V and 0 bases from J, with 13 bases between.

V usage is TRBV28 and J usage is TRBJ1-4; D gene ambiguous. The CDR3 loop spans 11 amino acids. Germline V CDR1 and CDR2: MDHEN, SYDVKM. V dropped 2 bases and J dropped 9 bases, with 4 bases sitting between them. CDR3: CASSLTKKLFF. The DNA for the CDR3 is TGTGCCAGCAGTTTAACTAAAAAACTGTTTTTT.

CDR3 region: CASKRDYSYEQYF. CDR3 DNA: TGCGCCAGCAAGCGGGACTACTCCTACGAGCAGTACTTC. V is TRBV5-1 and J is TRBJ2-7; 7 nucleotides match TRBD2. Germline CDR1 SGHRS, CDR2 YFSETQ. The CDR3 sequence is 13 residues long. V trimming: 6 bases; J trimming: 0 bases; junction bases outside the gene matches: 3.

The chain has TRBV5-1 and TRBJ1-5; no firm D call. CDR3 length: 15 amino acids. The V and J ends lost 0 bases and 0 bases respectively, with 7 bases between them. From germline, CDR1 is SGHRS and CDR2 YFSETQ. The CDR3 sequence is CASSLEGDSNQPQHF. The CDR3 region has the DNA TGCGCCAGCAGCTTGGAGGGAGATAGCAATCAGCCCCAGCATTTT.

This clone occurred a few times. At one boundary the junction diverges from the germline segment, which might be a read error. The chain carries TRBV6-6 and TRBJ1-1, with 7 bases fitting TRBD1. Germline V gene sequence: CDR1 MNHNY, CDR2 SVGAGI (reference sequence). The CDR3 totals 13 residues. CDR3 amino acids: CASSPETGLTRLF. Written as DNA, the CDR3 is TGTGCCAGCAGTCCCGAGACAGGGCTGACGCGTCTCTTT.